This TCR beta chain was profiled in a study of regulatory T cells in long-lasting Graves disease. Overall study context: Those with persistent Graves' disease had received antithyroid drugs for over 5 years with positive TSH receptor antibodies.

Comments on this clonotype: The antigen is unknown.

Stated time point: persistent/refractory GD, antithyroid drugs over 5 years with positive TRAb. Preparation of the TCR library used RNA extracted from PBMCs. General observations from the study: Preferential use of TRBV28, TRBJ1-2 and TRBJ2-5 was seen in persistent disease.

The TCR beta library used iRepertoire HTBI primers with Arm-PCR amplification of CDR3. TCRdb re-called the multiplex PCR reads with MiXCR, one entry per CDR3 protein. The data show roughly 450,000 distinct CDR3 sequences, about a quarter seen once. The germline V and J ends were trimmed by 1 base and 4 bases, with 10 bases remaining between them. CDR1 and CDR2 from the germline V gene are GTSNPN and SVGIG (reference sequence). The CDR3 spans 13 residues. The TCR comes from a female donor with Graves disease. The input for sequencing was peripheral blood mononuclear cells (PBMCs), taken when the disease was refractory, from a patient treated with antithyroid drugs. This chain joins TRBV30 and TRBJ1-1; D gene ambiguous. The DNA for the CDR3 is TGTGCCTGGAGTGGCGGACGGCTCACTGAAGCTTTCTTT. It specifies CAWSGGRLTEAFF.